This T cell receptor beta chain was sequenced during a study of blood T cells in healthy people across ages. The CDR3 totals 15 residues. The germline V gene has CDR1 GTSNPN and CDR2 SVGIG (reference sequence). Alongside a J-beta primer mix, a sample-barcoded 5' primer served in a second PCR lasting about 6 to 11 cycles. TCRdb independently ran MiXCR on the 5' RACE reads; one entry per CDR3 protein. This table has more than 1.4 million distinct CDR3 sequences, about 40% appearing once. The material sequenced was blood. The chain uses TRBV30 and TRBJ2-5; D not resolved. The end of the DNA is better explained by TRBJ2-7, so the J call may be wrong. This TCR came from a woman aged 18-30 years in good health. CDR3: CAWSSQETSPVEQYF. For the CDR3, the DNA is TGTGCCTGGAGTAGCCAGGAGACGTCCCCCGTCGAGCAGTACTTC.